These 17 T cell receptor beta chains were sequenced from one sample in a study of cytomegalovirus exposure and HLA in healthy donors. 13 Jbeta primers and 60 Vbeta primers were used for the PCR. Clones were sequenced by immunoSEQ multiplex PCR, and TCRdb holds only the in-frame ones, with some missing. The sample lists under 200,000 clones; around 68% were seen once. The sequenced sample was PBMCs. The receptors derive from a man in his forties or fifties in good health and CMV-seronegative.

The chain uses TRBV15 and TRBJ2-7; no reliable D call. The CDR3 loop spans 14 amino acids. The germline gives CDR1 LNHNV, CDR2 YYDKDF (reference sequence). The V end lost 1 base, the J end lost 3 bases, and 10 bases lay between the germline ends. The CDR3 is CATSRVGSLYEQYF. CDR3 coding DNA: TGTGCCACCAGCAGAGTGGGCTCCCTCTACGAGCAGTACTTC.

The chain couples TRBV19 to TRBJ2-7, with 9 bases matching TRBD2. The trim removed 1 base at V and 5 bases at J, leaving 3 bases unmatched. The CDR3 sequence is 14 residues long. CDR1 and CDR2 (germline): LNHDA, SQIVND (reference sequence). Here the CDR3 reads CASSIGLAVNEQYF. The CDR3 coding sequence is TGTGCCAGTAGTATAGGACTAGCGGTCAACGAGCAGTACTTC.

This clone was seen ten or more times. The chain combines TRBV7-9 with TRBJ1-1; a weak D match, TRBD1 (5 bases). Germline values: CDR1 SEHNR, CDR2 FQNEAQ (reference sequence). With 10 bases removed from V and 6 bases from J, the gap between germline ends came to 15 bases. The CDR3 sequence is 12 residues long. The CDR3 DNA reads TGTGCCATCCTTCCACAGGAATCTGAAGCTTTCTTT. Residues: CAILPQESEAFF.

Turning to this clone: The junction departs from germline at one end; a sequencing error may be responsible. The gene calls are TRBV2 and TRBJ2-7; a possible D gene is TRBD2 (5 bases). There are 12 residues in the CDR3. Germline lookup yields CDR1 SNHLY and CDR2 FYNNEI. CDR3 in DNA: TGTGCCAGCAGCGGCGGGTTGGTGAGGGCTGCCTTC. This sequence encodes CASSGGLVRAAF.

The chain couples TRBV19 to TRBJ1-6, with a weak D call TRBD1 (5 bases). Germline CDR1 is LNHDA and CDR2 is SQIVND (reference sequence). The CDR3 sequence is 13 residues long. V was trimmed by 5 bases and J by 12 bases, leaving 14 bases between them. This chain's CDR3 is CASSGQGPGPLHF. The CDR3 nucleotides read TGTGCCAGTAGTGGGCAGGGCCCCGGACCCCTCCACTTT.

The rearrangement uses TRBV23-1 and TRBJ1-1; D may be TRBD1 (5 bases). TRBV23-1 carries the ORF label, with uncertain function. Trimming removed 4 bases at V and 6 bases at J, with 9 bases between. The CDR3 has 12 amino acids. As DNA, the CDR3 is TGCGCCAGCAGTCGATGGGACTCTGAAGCTTTCTTT. Residues: CASSRWDSEAFF.

The table lists this clone with a count of one. The chain links TRBV7-9 to TRBJ2-4; D perhaps matches TRBD1 (7 bases). V was pared by 5 bases and J by 6 bases, with 20 bases between. This CDR3 has 16 residues. CDR1 and CDR2 (germline): SEHNR, FQNEAQ (reference sequence). CDR3 amino acids: CASSEPQGGLANIQYF. Written as DNA, the CDR3 is TGTGCCAGCAGCGAACCCCAGGGGGGCCTGGCAAACATTCAGTACTTC. Looking up the rest from reference TRBV7-9 and TRBJ2-4 gives the full variable domain: DTGVSQNPRHKITKRGQNVTFRCDPISEHNRLYWYRQTLGQGPEFLTYFQNEAQLEKSRLLSDRFSAERPKGSFSTLEIQRTEQGDSAMYLCASSEPQGGLANIQYFGAGTRLSVL.

The rearrangement uses TRBV7-9 and TRBJ1-1; D might be TRBD1 (5 bases). The V end lost 3 bases, the J end lost 3 bases, and 11 bases lay between the germline ends. From germline, CDR1 is SEHNR and CDR2 FQNEAQ (reference sequence). CDR3 length: 14 amino acids. The CDR3 nucleotides are TGTGCCAGCAGCTTCGGCGGGGGGGACACTGAAGCTTTCTTT. Translated, it gives CASSFGGGDTEAFF.

This sequence joins TRBV28 and TRBJ2-1; TRBD2 is a possible D gene (6 bases). Germline V CDR1 and CDR2: MDHEN, SYDVKM. CDR3 length: 16 residues. V lost 9 bases and J lost 9, with 27 bases in between. The CDR3 here is CASSPLREVVTVEQFF. The CDR3 DNA reads TGTGCCAGTTCCCCTCTGAGGGAGGTGGTTACAGTTGAGCAGTTCTTC. The variable domain in full, with the rest retrieved from reference TRBV28 and TRBJ2-1, is DVKVTQSSRYLVKRTGEKVFLECVQDMDHENMFWYRQDPGLGLRLIYFSYDVKMKEKGDIPEGYSVSREKKERFSLILESASTNQTSMYLCASSPLREVVTVEQFFGPGTRLTVL.

V and J are TRBV7-6 and TRBJ2-3; 12 nucleotides agree with TRBD2. This CDR3 is 15 amino acids long. Germline CDR1 and CDR2: SGHVS and FNYEAQ. V gave up 2 bases and J gave up 3 bases; unmatched junction bases: 0. The CDR3 spells CASSLLAGGTDTQYF. CDR3 DNA sequence: TGTGCCAGCAGCTTACTAGCGGGAGGGACAGATACGCAGTATTTT.

The chain has TRBV6-1 and TRBJ2-4, with 7 nucleotides matching TRBD1. Germline V gene data show CDR1 as MNHNS and CDR2 as SASEGT. The CDR3 extends over 15 amino acids. The ends lost 5 bases at V and 5 bases at J; junction bases unmatched: 9. The CDR3 coding sequence is TGTGCCAGCAGTACCTACCGACAGGGTCAAAACATTCAGTACTTC. Translated, it gives CASSTYRQGQNIQYF.

This clone was observed a handful of times. This chain uses TRBV9 with TRBJ2-1, with 7 bases identical to TRBD2. The germline CDR1 and CDR2 sequences are SGDLS and YYNGEE. V trimming: 0 bases; J trimming: 3 bases; junction bases outside the gene matches: 9. CDR3 length: 17 amino acids. This chain's CDR3 is CASSVGDGRIGYNEQFF. The CDR3 DNA reads TGTGCCAGCAGCGTAGGGGACGGGAGGATCGGCTACAATGAGCAGTTCTTC.

This clone was detected only a few times. The V and J genes are TRBV27 and TRBJ2-5; D uncertain. Per the germline V gene, CDR1 is MNHEY and CDR2 is SMNVEV (reference sequence). V lost 3 bases and J 0 bases, leaving 8 bases between the germline ends. This CDR3 contains 14 residues. The CDR3 is CASSFLLNQETQYF. CDR3 in DNA: TGTGCCAGCAGTTTTTTGCTAAACCAAGAGACCCAGTACTTC.

The chain combines TRBV2 with TRBJ2-1, with 9 bases aligning to TRBD1. Trimming removed 6 bases from V and 0 bases from J; junction bases left unmatched: 3. The CDR3 has 15 residues. Germline assignment: CDR1 SNHLY and CDR2 FYNNEI. Here the CDR3 reads CASRGQGGSYNEQFF. The CDR3 DNA reads TGTGCCAGCAGGGGACAGGGAGGCTCCTACAATGAGCAGTTCTTC.

V and J are TRBV12-5 and TRBJ1-3, with no clear D. This CDR3 is 14 amino acids long. V was shortened by 4 bases and J by 4 bases, with 11 bases between the two germline ends. Germline loops: CDR1 LGHNT, CDR2 FRNRAP. The CDR3 sequence is CASGSTGSGNTIYF. DNA for the CDR3: TGTGCTAGTGGTTCAACCGGGTCCGGAAACACCATATATTTT.

This clone was recorded a few times. The chain joins TRBV25-1 to TRBJ1-6; weak D call: TRBD1 (6 bases). With 7 bases removed from V and 14 bases from J, the gap between germline ends came to 15 bases. The germline gives CDR1 MGHDK, CDR2 SYGVNS. This CDR3 has 12 residues. CDR3 amino acids: CASTQGLASLHF. Written as DNA, the CDR3 is TGTGCCAGCACACAGGGTCTTGCGTCCCTCCACTTT.

This chain joins TRBV5-1 and TRBJ2-3; D is unresolved. Trimming pared 4 bases from V and 4 bases from J, leaving 13 bases between. CDR1 is SGHRS and CDR2 is YFSETQ in the germline V gene. This CDR3 is 14 amino acids long. CDR3 in DNA: TGCGCCAGCAGCCCTGGAGACGGTTCAGATACGCAGTATTTT. Translating gives CASSPGDGSDTQYF.